Presented here are 24 T cell receptor beta chains from one specimen sequenced in a study of OX40 agonist ivuxolimab in advanced cancers. The protocol was immunoSEQ multiplex PCR, while the TCRdb copy is restricted to in-frame clones and leaves out a portion. Found here are over 9,000 clones, 79% of them singletons; the top ten hold nearly 40%. Sequences were derived from CD4+ or CD8+ T cells sorted from blood, sampled in a trial of the OX40 agonist ivuxolimab. These receptor sequences come from an adult with an advanced solid tumor such as melanoma, head and neck, liver or kidney cancer.

The rearrangement links TRBV2 to TRBJ2-5; possibly TRBD2 for D (6 bases). From germline, CDR1 is SNHLY and CDR2 FYNNEI. Trimming stripped 6 bases from V and 3 bases from J, with 8 bases between. The length of the CDR3 is 12 residues. CDR3 nucleotides: TGTGCCAGCAGGACGGGGGAAGAGACCCAGTACTTC. Protein product: CASRTGEETQYF.

The chain carries TRBV27 and TRBJ2-7; TRBD2 is a possible D gene (6 bases). The V gene lost 3 bases and the J gene lost 4 bases, with 16 bases spanning the gap. Germline V gene sequence: CDR1 MNHEY, CDR2 SMNVEV (reference sequence). CDR3 length: 15 residues. The DNA of the CDR3 is TGTGCCAGCAGTTTCCCTCAGGGAGGAGGGTACGAGCAGTACTTC. Protein: CASSFPQGGGYEQYF.

J is TRBJ1-5 and V is TRBV6-5; D possibly corresponds to TRBD1 (6 bases). The CDR3 extends over 15 amino acids. Germline V gene lookup returns CDR1 MNHEY and CDR2 SVGAGI. V lost 4 bases to trimming and J lost 11 bases, with 21 bases between them. The CDR3 coding sequence is TGTGCCAGCAGTTCATCGGACAGCCTTTCGAAGGCCCAGCATTTT. This encodes CASSSSDSLSKAQHF.

This clone has a single count. The rearrangement uses TRBV7-8 and TRBJ1-2; 7 bases are shared with TRBD1. The V gene end was trimmed by 5 bases and the J gene end by 4 bases; junction bases not matched to a gene: 10. CDR3 length: 15 amino acids. Per the germline V gene, CDR1 is SGHVS and CDR2 is FQNEAQ. CDR3 sequence (DNA): TGTGCCAGCAGCAACCAACAGGGGTATAGCTATGGCTACACCTTC. The encoded protein is CASSNQQGYSYGYTF. Full variable domain (missing parts from reference TRBV7-8 and TRBJ1-2): GAGVSQSPRYKVAKRGQDVALRCDPISGHVSLFWYQQALGQGPEFLTYFQNEAQLDKSGLPSDRFFAERPEGSVSTLKIQRTQQEDSAVYLCASSNQQGYSYGYTFGSGTRLTVV.

CDR3 DNA sequence: TGCGCCAGCAGCTTGGCCGGGACAGGGAGGAAGAACACTGAAGCTTTCTTT. Translating gives CASSLAGTGRKNTEAFF. This chain uses TRBV5-1 with TRBJ1-1; TRBD1 aligns across 9 bases. Germline trimming cut 0 bases from V and 1 base from J; bases unmatched to any gene: 7. This CDR3 comprises 17 residues. Germline assignment: CDR1 SGHRS and CDR2 YFSETQ.

V usage is TRBV7-9 and J usage is TRBJ2-2; 10 bases align to TRBD1. The germline CDR1 and CDR2 sequences are SEHNR and FQNEAQ (reference sequence). The CDR3 consists of 16 residues. V shed 4 bases, J shed 4 bases, and the junction held 6 bases outside the gene matches. This CDR3 is CASSSPDRGRTGELFF. The CDR3 nucleotides read TGTGCCAGCAGCTCGCCAGACAGGGGGCGCACCGGGGAGCTGTTTTTT.

V and J are TRBV30 and TRBJ2-1; TRBD1 is a possible D gene (5 bases). Germline values: CDR1 GTSNPN, CDR2 SVGIG (reference sequence). Trimming shortened V by 3 bases and J by 3 bases, and 12 bases separated the two germline ends. The CDR3 consists of 14 residues. The CDR3 sequence is CAWSSDSNYNEQFF. DNA for the CDR3: TGTGCCTGGAGCTCCGACAGCAACTACAATGAGCAGTTCTTC.

The V and J genes are TRBV12-5 and TRBJ2-1, with 10 bases lining up with TRBD1. The CDR3 totals 13 residues. V lost 7 bases to trimming and J lost 9 bases; unmatched junction nucleotides: 6. Germline CDR1 is LGHNT and CDR2 is FRNRAP. In nucleotides, the CDR3 is TGTGCTAGTGAAGGACAGGGGGTGGGTGAGCAGTTCTTC. Amino acid sequence: CASEGQGVGEQFF.

The chain has TRBV7-6 and TRBJ1-5, with D uncertain. The CDR3 is 14 residues long. Trimming removed 3 bases at V and 6 bases at J, with 12 bases between. CDR1 and CDR2 from the germline V gene are SGHVS and FNYEAQ. The CDR3: CASSFDRTGQPQHF. In DNA, the CDR3 is TGTGCCAGCAGCTTCGACCGCACGGGTCAGCCCCAGCATTTT.

The chain is built from TRBV29-1 and TRBJ2-2; D may be TRBD1 (7 bases). The CDR3 consists of 14 residues. V lost 3 bases and J lost 6, with 14 bases in between. The germline gives CDR1 SQVTM, CDR2 ANQGSEA. The CDR3 is CSVEEGAAAGELFF. CDR3 bases: TGCAGCGTTGAGGAGGGGGCGGCGGCCGGGGAGCTGTTTTTT.

The chain employs TRBV9 and TRBJ2-2, with 7 bases fitting TRBD2. Germline trimming cut 3 bases from V and 7 bases from J; bases unmatched to any gene: 6. Germline-derived CDR1 and CDR2 are SGDLS and YYNGEE. CDR3 length equals 14 residues. CDR3 protein: CASSGRGVGGELFF. CDR3 sequence (DNA): TGTGCCAGCAGCGGACGGGGGGTCGGCGGGGAGCTGTTTTTT.

The chain has TRBV27 and TRBJ1-3, with D possibly TRBD1 on 5 matching bases. The germline V gene encodes CDR1 MNHEY and CDR2 SMNVEV (reference sequence). This CDR3 has 15 residues. The V and J ends lost 4 bases and 2 bases respectively, with 12 bases between them. This CDR3 is CASSSRVRPGNTIYF. The CDR3 bases are TGTGCCAGCAGTTCCAGGGTCCGACCTGGAAACACCATATATTTT.

V gene TRBV5-1 combines with J gene TRBJ2-7; D remains ambiguous. The CDR3 length is 15 residues. V shed 4 bases and J shed 4 bases, with 18 bases lying between them. Germline values: CDR1 SGHRS, CDR2 YFSETQ. As DNA, the CDR3 is TGCGCCAGCAGCCAATACATAGGGCTCCCTTACGAGCAGTACTTC. It translates to CASSQYIGLPYEQYF.

This chain uses TRBV6-1 with TRBJ2-2; no clear D. V dropped 7 bases and J dropped 5 bases, with 17 bases sitting between them. The CDR3 extends over 15 amino acids. Germline V gene data show CDR1 as MNHNS and CDR2 as SASEGT. The CDR3 coding sequence is TGTGCCAGCACCCCCAATGTCGATCGGACCGGGGAGCTGTTTTTT. Protein: CASTPNVDRTGELFF.

The chain combines TRBV28 with TRBJ2-7; 9 positions agree with TRBD1. CDR3 length: 14 residues. Germline values: CDR1 MDHEN, CDR2 SYDVKM. Trimming took 4 bases from V and 5 from J; bases not matched to a gene: 6. CDR3 in amino acids: CASSSDRGSNEQYF. DNA of the CDR3: TGTGCCAGCAGTTCGGACAGGGGAAGCAACGAGCAGTACTTC.

The chain combines TRBV19 with TRBJ2-1; a possible D gene is TRBD2 (5 bases). The CDR3 covers 17 residues. Trimming stripped 4 bases from V and 7 bases from J, with 23 bases between. Germline CDR1 is LNHDA and CDR2 is SQIVND (reference sequence). This chain's CDR3 is CASSSWVSGNLANEQFF. In DNA form, the CDR3 reads TGTGCCAGTAGTAGTTGGGTATCGGGAAATTTAGCGAATGAGCAGTTCTTC.

The chain recombines TRBV27 with TRBJ1-5, with D possibly TRBD1 on 6 matching bases. V lost 6 bases to trimming and J lost 2 bases, with 8 bases between them. The CDR3 totals 13 residues. Germline loops: CDR1 MNHEY, CDR2 SMNVEV (reference sequence). Written as DNA, the CDR3 is TGTGCCAGCAGCTACAGGGGCAATCAGCCCCAGCATTTT. Protein product: CASSYRGNQPQHF.

The V gene is TRBV4-2, the J gene TRBJ2-1; no clear D. This CDR3 comprises 14 residues. V lost 0 bases, J lost 15 bases, and 18 bases lay in between. Germline lookup yields CDR1 LGHNA and CDR2 YNFKEQ. CDR3 coding DNA: TGTGCCAGCAGCCAAGATCAATCCGTACCTCTGTTGTTCTTC. Translating it yields CASSQDQSVPLLFF.

This CDR3 reads CAWGGLAGKRYEQYF. In DNA, the CDR3 is TGTGCCTGGGGAGGACTAGCGGGAAAACGCTACGAGCAGTACTTC. The V call is TRBV30, the J call TRBJ2-7; 12 bases fit TRBD2. Per germline, CDR1 GTSNPN and CDR2 SVGIG (reference sequence). V was pared by 5 bases and J by 3 bases, with 8 bases of the junction left unmatched. There are 15 residues in the CDR3.

The chain combines TRBV27 with TRBJ2-1, with unresolved D. The CDR3 covers 15 residues. In germline, CDR1 is MNHEY, CDR2 SMNVEV (reference sequence). Trimming removed 0 bases at V and 2 bases at J, with 8 bases between. CDR3 nucleotides: TGTGCCAGCAGTTTATCAGTCATTCCCTACAATGAGCAGTTCTTC. Its protein is CASSLSVIPYNEQFF.

This clone is medium-sized (0.01 to 0.1%) within its sample. J is TRBJ1-2 and V is TRBV4-2; D is ambiguous. The germline V gene has CDR1 LGHNA and CDR2 YNFKEQ. With 4 bases removed from V and 5 bases from J, the gap between germline ends came to 11 bases. The CDR3 has 13 amino acids. CDR3 protein: CASSPRERYGYTF. CDR3 sequence (DNA): TGTGCCAGCAGCCCGAGAGAACGGTATGGCTACACCTTC.

This sequence joins TRBV7-2 and TRBJ1-1; D gene ambiguous. The CDR3 runs 15 residues. Looked up from germline, CDR1 is SGHTA and CDR2 is FQGNSA. Trimming cost V 0 bases and J 1 base, with 9 bases left between them. The CDR3 region has the DNA TGTGCCAGCAGCTTAGCAGATCCTACGAACACTGAAGCTTTCTTT. This codes for CASSLADPTNTEAFF.

The genes are TRBV7-9 and TRBJ2-1; no clear D. The length of the CDR3 is 12 residues. Germline CDR1 is SEHNR and CDR2 is FQNEAQ (reference sequence). Trimming removed 4 bases from V and 9 bases from J, with 10 bases in between. The CDR3 loop is CASSSDSLEQFF. For the CDR3, the DNA is TGTGCCAGCAGCTCCGACTCGCTTGAGCAGTTCTTC.

The CDR3 region is CASSDPSSGGIYEQYF. CDR3 nucleotides: TGTGCCAGCAGCGACCCCAGCTCGGGGGGGATCTACGAGCAGTACTTC. The chain recombines TRBV9 with TRBJ2-7, with 8 bases matching TRBD2. The CDR3 covers 16 residues. Trimming removed 3 bases from V and 3 bases from J; junction bases left unmatched: 11. Germline V gene sequence: CDR1 SGDLS, CDR2 YYNGEE.